Listed below are T cell receptor beta chains from one sample, sequenced in a study of CD8 T cells in Susac syndrome. TCRdb re-called the immunoSEQ multiplex PCR reads with MiXCR, one entry per CDR3 protein. This sample has about 190,000 distinct CDR3 sequences, with roughly 92% found just once. Source material: CD4+ T cells from PBMCs. The receptor set was obtained from a human donor in good health. The CDR3 runs from the conserved cysteine through the conserved F or W.

v_gene	CDR3aa
TRBV30	CAWTPGDVGAQFF
TRBV3-1	CASSPTSRGTTQYF
TRBV4-3	CASSQDHDQPQHF
TRBV20-1	CSAREWGTNEKLFF
TRBV3-1	CASSQAAQDTGELFF
TRBV5-1	CASSLEGRDSSPLHF
TRBV12-3/TRBV12-4	CASGRRLGAQPQHF
TRBV6-1	CAAGRRLTGELFF
TRBV14	CASSKIRSSGGNNEQFF
TRBV5-8	CATSGSGNEQFF
TRBV7-8	CASSKNRNSPLHF
TRBV6-6	CASSYPTGLNNEQFF
TRBV3-1	CASSQDTGITGHSGNTIYF
TRBV3-1	CASSQDPRGTEAFF
TRBV14	CASSRKTGVGSPLHF
TRBV6-5	CASSYSRQGTPYTF
TRBV19	CASRVAGAGSYEQYF
TRBV7-2	CASSSKAPSLNTEAFF
TRBV4-1	CASSRGTVANYGYTF
TRBV5-1	CASSLSTANYGYTF
TRBV5-1	CASSPGGAGGENEQFF
TRBV5-1	CASSLFSSGGGEQFF
TRBV19	CASSGIPETQYF
TRBV6-2/TRBV6-3	CASSYFSSGANVLTF
TRBV3-1	CASSPLLGEFSPLHF
TRBV30	CAWSREQPGELFF
TRBV28	CASQTGGRNEQYF
TRBV7-2	CASSSFGGHNTGELFF
TRBV5-1	CASSLKGPRSEQYF
TRBV6-1	CASSQTRTGSYEQYF
TRBV3-1	CASSRRQMNTEAFF
TRBV29-1	CSVSPTGYETQYF
TRBV4-2	CASSPSGGASNTQYF
TRBV6-5	CASSYSMQETQYF
TRBV23-1	CAGSSNEKLFF
TRBV7-2	CASSRGTYSYNEQFF